This paragraph covers one TCR beta chain sequence. Lacking the conserved final phenylalanine or tryptophan, this CDR3 likely reflects a read error. Those patients picked for sequencing had displayed CD8+CD57+ cell expansion on flow cytometry. At the time of blood sampling, patients had not yet received any therapy. This specimen belongs to a study of CD8+CD57+ T cells in acquired aplastic anemia. About the research overall: The sorted CD4+ and CD8+ cells yielded an average roughly 3 ug of DNA.

V lost 0 bases, J lost 6 bases, and 14 bases lay in between. The germline CDR1 and CDR2 sequences are MDHEN and SYDVKM. This CDR3 is 15 amino acids long. Both TCR beta VDJ combination and CDR3 sequence profiling were carried out. Genomic DNA was the template for this profiling. TCRdb fed the reads into MiXCR, producing one record per CDR3 protein. The sample shows 150,000 to 200,000 distinct CDR3 sequences, around 48% of them seen only once. The receptor was isolated from a human donor with aplastic anemia. The sequenced sample consisted of sorted CD4+, CD8+, or CD8+CD57+ T cells (not recorded which) from PBMCs. The genes are TRBV28 and TRBJ1-2; D gene ambiguous. CDR3 sequence: CASSLWTVGRNGYTL. The CDR3 nucleotides are TGTGCCAGCAGTTTATGGACTGTGGGGAGGAATGGCTACACCCTC.